These 32 T cell receptor beta chains were sequenced from one sample in a study of blood T cell repertoires in COVID-19. Profiling relied on immunoSEQ multiplex PCR, and the TCRdb table lists in-frame clones only, not all of them. The table shows over 250,000 clones, with 89% occurring only once. The material sequenced was peripheral blood. These receptors all stem from a man aged 45-65 years with acute or convalescent COVID-19.

The chain joins TRBV6-1 to TRBJ1-1; no definite D call. Germline loops: CDR1 MNHNS, CDR2 SASEGT. Trimming cost V 3 bases and J 2 bases, with 4 bases left between them. This CDR3 spans 12 amino acids. This CDR3 is CASSDLNTEAFF. In nucleotides, the CDR3 is TGTGCCAGCAGTGACCTAAACACTGAAGCTTTCTTT.

CDR3 sequence reads: CASSYEGLGYTF. The CDR3 DNA follows: TGTGCCAGCAGCTACGAGGGCTTGGGCTACACCTTC. The rearrangement joins TRBV13 to TRBJ1-2; D is unresolved. Looked up from germline, CDR1 is PRHDT and CDR2 is FYEKMQ (reference sequence). V lost 4 bases and J lost 8, with 11 bases in between. The CDR3 totals 12 residues.

The genes are TRBV5-1 and TRBJ1-3; perhaps TRBD1 as D (5 bases). V dropped 3 bases and J dropped 0 bases, with 13 bases sitting between them. This CDR3 has 16 amino acids. Germline V CDR1 and CDR2: SGHRS, YFSETQ. As DNA, the CDR3 is TGCGCCAGCAGCTCTGACAGCTTCTCCTCTGGAAACACCATATATTTT. This encodes CASSSDSFSSGNTIYF.

The chain recombines TRBV2 with TRBJ1-5; 8 bases agree with TRBD1. Per germline, CDR1 SNHLY and CDR2 FYNNEI. CDR3 length: 17 amino acids. V dropped 2 bases and J dropped 3; count of bases not matched to a gene: 9. Here the CDR3 reads CASSEPARGLSNQPQHF. The CDR3 nucleotides read TGTGCCAGCAGTGAACCCGCCAGGGGGCTCTCCAATCAGCCCCAGCATTTT.

Comment on this clone: This same CDR3 is encoded by further DNA sequences in the sample. The chain links TRBV11-2 to TRBJ1-1, with D possibly being TRBD1 (5 bases). Trimming cost V 5 bases and J 5 bases, with 12 bases left between them. In germline, CDR1 is SGHAT, CDR2 FQNNGV. This CDR3 contains 13 residues. CDR3 protein: CASSQGAATEAFF. In nucleotides, the CDR3 is TGTGCCAGCAGCCAAGGGGCGGCTACTGAAGCTTTCTTT.

The V call is TRBV10-3, the J call TRBJ2-1, with 8 bases identical to TRBD2. The CDR3 runs to 14 residues. Germline CDR1 reads ENHRY; CDR2 reads SYGVKD. The junction had 3 bases not matched to a gene; V was cut back by 6 bases and J by 2 bases. The CDR3 region has the DNA TGTGCCATCAGGCGCGGGGGGACCTACAATGAGCAGTTCTTC. It specifies CAIRRGGTYNEQFF.

This clone has a handful of counts. V is TRBV6-5 and J is TRBJ1-5, with D maybe TRBD1 (6 bases). This CDR3 is 14 amino acids long. V was clipped by 3 bases and J by 3 bases, with 9 bases between them. The germline V gene encodes CDR1 MNHEY and CDR2 SVGAGI. CDR3 bases: TGTGCCAGCAGTTATTCAGGGGCCAATCAGCCCCAGCATTTT. This codes for CASSYSGANQPQHF.

This sequence joins TRBV6-5 and TRBJ1-1; tentative D call: TRBD1 (5 bases). Trimming stripped 0 bases from V and 0 bases from J, with 11 bases between. Germline V gives CDR1 MNHEY, CDR2 SVGAGI. The CDR3 is made up of 16 amino acids. The CDR3 nucleotides are TGTGCCAGCAGTTACTCAGAGCGGGGGATGAACACTGAAGCTTTCTTT. Translating gives CASSYSERGMNTEAFF.

In regard to this clone: At the DNA level, this CDR3 is encoded by other sequences in the same sample as well. The rearrangement links TRBV5-1 to TRBJ2-7, with 7 bases lining up with TRBD2. This CDR3 comprises 16 residues. The germline V gene has CDR1 SGHRS and CDR2 YFSETQ. The V gene end was trimmed by 2 bases and the J gene end by 0 bases; junction bases not matched to a gene: 8. The CDR3 DNA is TGCGCCAGCAGCTTTCTCCCCAGCGGGGCCTCCTACGAGCAGTACTTC. Its translation is CASSFLPSGASYEQYF.

V and J are TRBV6-5 and TRBJ1-2, with unresolved D. Germline V gene lookup returns CDR1 MNHEY and CDR2 SVGAGI. Trimming pared 4 bases from V and 6 bases from J, leaving 15 bases between. The CDR3 contains 14 residues. The CDR3 nucleotides read TGTGCCAGCAGTTTCTTACTAGGAACGAATGGCTACACCTTC. It is translated as CASSFLLGTNGYTF.

The chain has TRBV6-5 and TRBJ2-2; TRBD1 matches at 9 bases. V was clipped by 7 bases and J by 6 bases; unmatched bases: 9. CDR1 and CDR2 from the germline V gene are MNHEY and SVGAGI. The CDR3 extends over 15 amino acids. The CDR3 sequence is CASNQNRQGAGELFF. Written as DNA, the CDR3 is TGTGCCAGCAACCAGAACCGACAGGGGGCCGGGGAGCTGTTTTTT.

The chain is built from TRBV6-1 and TRBJ2-7; the D gene is possibly TRBD1 (5 bases). The V gene's germline CDR1 is MNHNS and CDR2 SASEGT. The CDR3 has 15 residues. The germline V and J ends were trimmed by 2 bases and 2 bases, with 13 bases remaining between them. The CDR3 protein is CASSEYQGTTYEQYF. The CDR3 DNA follows: TGTGCCAGCAGTGAATATCAGGGTACCACCTACGAGCAGTACTTC.

The V and J genes are TRBV30 and TRBJ2-1; TRBD2 matches 7 bases. Germline CDR1 is GTSNPN and CDR2 is SVGIG (reference sequence). This CDR3 spans 13 amino acids. V was clipped by 4 bases and J by 6 bases; unmatched bases: 6. In DNA form, the CDR3 reads TGTGCCTGGAAGAAAGCGGGGCCCAATGAGCAGTTCTTC. Translating it yields CAWKKAGPNEQFF.

The chain couples TRBV19 to TRBJ2-4; D is possibly TRBD2 (6 bases). The germline gives CDR1 LNHDA, CDR2 SQIVND (reference sequence). The CDR3 covers 15 residues. V was pared by 3 bases and J by 7 bases, with 16 bases between. Here the CDR3 reads CASSMELEGMNIQYF. The CDR3 DNA sequence: TGTGCCAGTAGTATGGAGTTGGAGGGGATGAACATTCAGTACTTC.

This clone has a single count. This sequence joins TRBV5-1 and TRBJ2-2; a possible D gene is TRBD1 (6 bases). Germline V gene data show CDR1 as SGHRS and CDR2 as YFSETQ. Trimming left V 0 bases short and J 6 bases short, with 12 bases between. The CDR3 spans 15 residues. The CDR3 protein is CASSLVGAGAGELFF. The CDR3 region has the DNA TGCGCCAGCAGCTTGGTGGGGGCCGGCGCCGGGGAGCTGTTTTTT. The full variable domain, in which reference TRBV5-1 and TRBJ2-2 provide the parts outside the CDR3, is KAGVTQTPRYLIKTRGQQVTLSCSPISGHRSVSWYQQTPGQGLQFLFEYFSETQRNKGNFPGRFSGRQFSNSRSEMNVSTLELGDSALYLCASSLVGAGAGELFFGEGSRLTVL.

The chain links TRBV18 to TRBJ1-1; D gene unclear. V lost 3 bases and J 6 bases, leaving 14 bases between the germline ends. Looked up from germline, CDR1 is KGHSH and CDR2 is LQKENI. CDR3 length: 14 residues. CDR3 sequence: CASSPRPGLAEAFF. CDR3 coding DNA: TGTGCCAGCTCACCTCGACCCGGGTTGGCTGAAGCTTTCTTT.

V is TRBV10-3 and J is TRBJ2-1, with 12 bases fitting TRBD2. The trim removed 5 bases at V and 6 bases at J, leaving 5 bases unmatched. The CDR3 length is 15 residues. The germline CDR1 and CDR2 sequences are ENHRY and SYGVKD. The CDR3 DNA reads as TGTGCCATCAGTCCCACTAGCGGGGGGCCCAATGAGCAGTTCTTC. Translation: CAISPTSGGPNEQFF.

V gene TRBV29-1 combines with J gene TRBJ2-7, with 10 positions matching TRBD2. In germline, CDR1 is SQVTM, CDR2 ANQGSEA. This CDR3 spans 12 amino acids. The V and J ends lost 6 bases and 4 bases, in that order; junction bases with no gene match: 3. In nucleotides, the CDR3 is TGCAGCGTCCATAGCGGGGGGTACGAGCAGTACTTC. It yields the protein CSVHSGGYEQYF.

The chain links TRBV10-3 to TRBJ1-6; D may be TRBD1 (6 bases). Trimming stripped 10 bases from V and 7 bases from J, with 14 bases between. CDR3 length: 13 amino acids. Looked up from germline, CDR1 is ENHRY and CDR2 is SYGVKD. The CDR3 protein is CATYRDQNSPLHF. In DNA form, the CDR3 reads TGTGCCACCTACAGGGACCAGAATTCACCCCTCCACTTT.

This sequence joins TRBV15 and TRBJ1-5; 11 bases are a match to TRBD1. The V gene's germline CDR1 is LNHNV and CDR2 YYDKDF (reference sequence). This CDR3 is built from 18 residues. J lost 0 bases, V lost 5 bases, and 9 bases had no gene match. CDR3 coding DNA: TGTGCCACCAGCCGCGGGGACAGGGGGGGGTATAGCAATCAGCCCCAGCATTTT. Translated, it gives CATSRGDRGGYSNQPQHF.

This chain joins TRBV18 and TRBJ2-2, with 10 bases fitting TRBD1. J lost 7 bases, V lost 0 bases, and 5 bases had no gene match. Germline lookup yields CDR1 KGHSH and CDR2 LQKENI. This CDR3 has 16 amino acids. The CDR3 nucleotides read TGTGCCAGCTCACCACCGGGACAGGGGATAGGCGGGGAGCTGTTTTTT. Its protein product is CASSPPGQGIGGELFF.

This clone was counted many times. The CDR3 sequence: CASSLDPGYQETQYF. CDR3 in DNA: TGCGCCAGCAGCTTGGATCCGGGGTACCAAGAGACCCAGTACTTC. This rearrangement joins TRBV5-1 to TRBJ2-5, with a tentative D call TRBD2 (5 bases). CDR1 and CDR2 from the germline V gene are SGHRS and YFSETQ. V shed 0 bases and J shed 0 bases, with 9 bases lying between them. CDR3 length: 15 residues.

This chain links TRBV24-1 with TRBJ1-5, with TRBD1 matching 7 bases. The germline gives CDR1 KGHDR, CDR2 SFDVKD. The CDR3 spans 12 residues. The J segment lost 10 bases and the V segment lost 3 bases, leaving 2 bases of the junction unmatched. In DNA, the CDR3 is TGTGCCACCAGTGATGGGGACAGCCCCCAGCATTTT. Translated: CATSDGDSPQHF.

The genes are TRBV27 and TRBJ2-5; D is possibly TRBD2 (5 bases). The length of the CDR3 is 13 residues. The germline V gene has CDR1 MNHEY and CDR2 SMNVEV (reference sequence). The V and J ends lost 6 bases and 5 bases respectively, with 13 bases between them. For the CDR3, the DNA is TGTGCCAGCAGGAGGGAAGGGTTGGAGACCCAGTACTTC. Translation gives CASRREGLETQYF.

The chain combines TRBV3-1 (or the pseudogene TRBV3-2) with TRBJ2-2; no reliable D call. V lost 1 base, J lost 7 bases, and 7 bases lay in between. The CDR3 consists of 13 residues. Germline CDR1 is LGHDT and CDR2 is YNNKEL (reference sequence). For the CDR3, the DNA is TGTGCCAGCAGCCAAGTTCTCGGCGGGGAGCTGTTTTTT. This translates into CASSQVLGGELFF.

Of note for this clone: The sample carries other DNA sequences with the same CDR3. V gene TRBV9 combines with J gene TRBJ1-5; TRBD1 matches 8 bases. Germline loops: CDR1 SGDLS, CDR2 YYNGEE. The CDR3 length is 16 residues. The junction had 9 bases not matched to a gene; V was cut back by 4 bases and J by 3 bases. The CDR3 DNA reads TGTGCCAGCAGCCCGGGGACAGGCGCTCTCAATCAGCCCCAGCATTTT. Residues: CASSPGTGALNQPQHF.

This rearrangement joins TRBV14 to TRBJ2-7; 8 nucleotides agree with TRBD2. The V gene end was trimmed by 1 base and the J gene end by 4 bases; junction bases not matched to a gene: 6. Per germline, CDR1 SGHDN and CDR2 FVKESK. The CDR3 spans 15 residues. In DNA form, the CDR3 reads TGTGCCAGCAGCCAAGGAGGGACTAGTCGGTACGAGCAGTACTTC. Its translation is CASSQGGTSRYEQYF.

J is TRBJ2-1 and V is TRBV7-3; 11 bases align to TRBD2. Germline V gene lookup returns CDR1 SGHTA and CDR2 FQGTGA. The V segment lost 5 bases and the J segment 9 bases; nucleotides outside the gene matches: 6. The CDR3 runs to 14 residues. Here the CDR3 DNA reads TGTGCCAGCAGCGAAAGACTAGCGGGGAGTGAGCAGTTCTTC. Its translation is CASSERLAGSEQFF.

The rearrangement joins TRBV27 to TRBJ1-6; D may be TRBD1 (5 bases). Germline V CDR1 and CDR2: MNHEY, SMNVEV (reference sequence). This CDR3 is built from 13 residues. V was shortened by 2 bases and J by 10 bases, with 9 bases between the two germline ends. CDR3 DNA: TGTGCCAGCAGTTTACAGGGCAGCTCACCCCTCCACTTT. It is translated as CASSLQGSSPLHF.

The V and J genes are TRBV5-8 and TRBJ2-2; D perhaps matches TRBD1 (5 bases). Trimming pared 3 bases from V and 1 base from J, leaving 10 bases between. The CDR3 runs 15 residues. From germline, CDR1 is SGHTS and CDR2 YDEGEE. The CDR3 sequence: CASSSRQGNTGELFF. CDR3 coding DNA: TGTGCCAGCAGCTCCCGGCAGGGGAACACCGGGGAGCTGTTTTTT.

Worth noting for this clone: An end of the junction does not agree with germline; a read error may underlie this. The rearrangement joins TRBV7-7 to TRBJ2-5; D could derive from TRBD1 or TRBD2 (7 bases each). Per the germline V gene, CDR1 is SSHAT and CDR2 is FNYEAQ (reference sequence). The CDR3 has 12 residues. CDR3 nucleotide sequence: TGTGCTAGCAGGGGGGAGGGGGAGACCCAGTACTTC. It codes for CASRGEGETQYF.

The chain combines TRBV11-2 with TRBJ2-1; 9 bases agree with TRBD2. Germline CDR1 SGHAT, CDR2 FQNNGV. V shed 1 base, J shed 3 bases, and the junction held 10 bases outside the gene matches. This CDR3 has 18 amino acids. CDR3 protein: CASSLGFSSGGLYNEQFF. As DNA, the CDR3 is TGTGCCAGCAGCTTAGGGTTCAGTAGCGGGGGACTCTACAATGAGCAGTTCTTC.